This TCR beta chain was identified in a study of regulatory T cells in long-lasting Graves disease. Notes on the study in general: Samples came from peripheral blood alone, without thyroid tissue. It was in persistent disease that TRBV28, TRBJ1-2 and TRBJ2-5 were favored.

To make TCR beta libraries, researchers used iRepertoire HTBI primers and Arm-PCR of CDR3 regions. The authors' processing: Identified across the samples were 60 to 70 TRBV segments and more than twelve TRBJ segments. Each CDR3 protein is one row after TCRdb ran MiXCR on the multiplex PCR reads. These V and J calls derive from TCRdb rather than the authors' analysis. The sample records about 400,000 distinct CDR3 sequences, about a sixth being singletons. Germline CDR1 MNHEY, CDR2 SMNVEV (reference sequence). V was clipped by 2 bases and J by 6 bases; unmatched bases: 8. The CDR3 is 15 amino acids. Details on this clonotype: Its cognate antigen is unknown.

The sample's time point: newly diagnosed GD, antithyroid drugs for less than 3 months. From PBMCs, RNA was extracted and then used to make the TCR library. A peripheral blood sample, 7 to 9.5 milliliters in volume, was drawn into EDTA tubes. The TCR originated in a female donor with Graves disease. This chain links TRBV27 with TRBJ2-7; 9 nucleotides align to TRBD2. The sample here was peripheral blood mononuclear cells (PBMCs), taken at new diagnosis, from a patient treated with antithyroid drugs. This CDR3 reads CASSLVIAGVIEQYF. The CDR3 DNA reads as TGTGCCAGCAGTTTAGTGATAGCGGGAGTGATCGAGCAGTACTTC.